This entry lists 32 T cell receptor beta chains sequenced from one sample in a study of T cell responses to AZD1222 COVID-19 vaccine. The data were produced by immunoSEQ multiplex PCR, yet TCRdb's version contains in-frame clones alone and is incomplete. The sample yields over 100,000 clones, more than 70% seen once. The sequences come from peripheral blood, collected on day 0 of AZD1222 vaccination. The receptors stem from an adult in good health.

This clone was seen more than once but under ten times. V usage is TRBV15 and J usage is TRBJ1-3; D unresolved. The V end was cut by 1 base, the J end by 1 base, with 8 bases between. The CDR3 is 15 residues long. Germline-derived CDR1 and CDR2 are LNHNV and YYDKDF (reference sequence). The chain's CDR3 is CATSRGATSGNTIYF. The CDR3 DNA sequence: TGTGCCACCAGCAGAGGAGCCACTTCTGGAAACACCATATATTTT. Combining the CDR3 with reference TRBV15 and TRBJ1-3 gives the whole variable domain DAMVIQNPRYQVTQFGKPVTLSCSQTLNHNVMYWYQQKSSQAPKLLFHYYDKDFNNEADTPDNFQSRRPNTSFCFLDIRSPGLGDTAMYLCATSRGATSGNTIYFGEGSWLTVV.

In DNA, the CDR3 is TGTGCCAGTAGTTTCCAGAGCTTGTCTACCTATAATTCACCCCTCCACTTT. Its translation is CASSFQSLSTYNSPLHF. The chain employs TRBV19 and TRBJ1-6, with D hard to call. The CDR3 loop spans 17 amino acids. Trimming removed 5 bases at V and 2 bases at J, with 16 bases between. Germline values: CDR1 LNHDA, CDR2 SQIVND (reference sequence).

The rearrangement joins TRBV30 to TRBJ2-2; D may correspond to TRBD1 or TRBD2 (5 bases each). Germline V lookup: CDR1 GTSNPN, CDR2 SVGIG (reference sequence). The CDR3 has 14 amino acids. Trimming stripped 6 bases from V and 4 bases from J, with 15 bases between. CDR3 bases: TGTGCCTGTGGGGCGGGTCGGGGCACCGGGGAGCTGTTTTTT. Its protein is CACGAGRGTGELFF.

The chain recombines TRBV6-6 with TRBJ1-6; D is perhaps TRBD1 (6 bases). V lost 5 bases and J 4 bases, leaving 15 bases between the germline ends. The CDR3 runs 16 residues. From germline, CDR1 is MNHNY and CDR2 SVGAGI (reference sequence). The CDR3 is CASSAARGAYNSPLHF. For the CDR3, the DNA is TGTGCCAGCAGTGCGGCCAGGGGCGCGTATAATTCACCCCTCCACTTT.

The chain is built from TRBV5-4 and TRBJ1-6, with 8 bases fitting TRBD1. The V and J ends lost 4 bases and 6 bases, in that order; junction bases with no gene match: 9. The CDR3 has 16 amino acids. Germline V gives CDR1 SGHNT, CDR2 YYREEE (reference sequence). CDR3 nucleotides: TGTGCCAGCAGCCAACGGACAGGGACGGGTAATTCACCCCTCCACTTT. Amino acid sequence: CASSQRTGTGNSPLHF.

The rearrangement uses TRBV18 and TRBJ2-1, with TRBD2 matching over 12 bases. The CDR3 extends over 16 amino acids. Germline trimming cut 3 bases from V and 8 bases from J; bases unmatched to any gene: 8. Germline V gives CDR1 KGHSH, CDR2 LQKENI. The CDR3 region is CASSPRGLAGGHEQFF. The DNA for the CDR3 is TGTGCCAGCTCACCCCGGGGCCTAGCGGGAGGGCATGAGCAGTTCTTC.

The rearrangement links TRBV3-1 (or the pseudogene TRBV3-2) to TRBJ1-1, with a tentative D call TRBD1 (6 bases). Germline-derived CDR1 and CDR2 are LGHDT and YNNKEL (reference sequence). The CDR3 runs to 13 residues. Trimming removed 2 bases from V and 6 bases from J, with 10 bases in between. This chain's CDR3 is CASSQWGGPEAFF. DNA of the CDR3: TGTGCCAGCAGCCAATGGGGGGGGCCTGAAGCTTTCTTT.

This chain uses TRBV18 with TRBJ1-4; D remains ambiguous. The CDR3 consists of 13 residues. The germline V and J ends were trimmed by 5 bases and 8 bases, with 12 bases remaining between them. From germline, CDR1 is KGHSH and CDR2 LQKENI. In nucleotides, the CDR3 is TGTGCCAGCTCAAGGCCAGGATACGAAAAACTGTTTTTT. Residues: CASSRPGYEKLFF.

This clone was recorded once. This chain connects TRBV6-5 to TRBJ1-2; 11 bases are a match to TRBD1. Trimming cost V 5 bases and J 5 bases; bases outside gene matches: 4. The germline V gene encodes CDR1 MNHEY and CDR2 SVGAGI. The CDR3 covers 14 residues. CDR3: CASSIGTGGYGYTF. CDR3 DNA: TGTGCCAGCAGTATAGGGACAGGGGGTTATGGCTACACCTTC.

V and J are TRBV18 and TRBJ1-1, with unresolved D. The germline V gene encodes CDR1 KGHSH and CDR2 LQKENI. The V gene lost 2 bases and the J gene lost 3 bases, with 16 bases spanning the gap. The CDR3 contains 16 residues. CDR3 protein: CASSPSPSAHDTEAFF. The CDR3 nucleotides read TGTGCCAGCTCACCAAGTCCGTCGGCGCACGACACTGAAGCTTTCTTT.

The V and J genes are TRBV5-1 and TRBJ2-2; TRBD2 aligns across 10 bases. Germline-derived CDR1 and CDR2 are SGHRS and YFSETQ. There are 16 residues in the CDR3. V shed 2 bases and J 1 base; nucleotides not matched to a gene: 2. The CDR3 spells CASSFSGGMNTGELFF. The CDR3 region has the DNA TGCGCCAGCAGCTTTAGCGGGGGGATGAACACCGGGGAGCTGTTTTTT.

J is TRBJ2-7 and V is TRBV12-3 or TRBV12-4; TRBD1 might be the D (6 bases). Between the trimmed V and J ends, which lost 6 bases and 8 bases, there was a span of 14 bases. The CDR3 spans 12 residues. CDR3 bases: TGTGCCAGCAGCTCACAGGGCGTGAAGCAGTACGTC. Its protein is CASSSQGVKQYV.

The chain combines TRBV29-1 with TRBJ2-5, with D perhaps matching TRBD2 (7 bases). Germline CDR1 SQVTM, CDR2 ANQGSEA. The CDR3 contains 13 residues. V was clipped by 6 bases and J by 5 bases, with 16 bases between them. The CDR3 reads CSVVRGAGETQYF. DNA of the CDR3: TGCAGCGTCGTTCGGGGGGCCGGGGAGACCCAGTACTTC.

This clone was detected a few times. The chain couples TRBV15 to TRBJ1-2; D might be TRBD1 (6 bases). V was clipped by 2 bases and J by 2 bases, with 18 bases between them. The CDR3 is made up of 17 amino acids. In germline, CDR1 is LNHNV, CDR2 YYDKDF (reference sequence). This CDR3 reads CATSRLGGQTRNYGYTF. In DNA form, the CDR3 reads TGTGCCACCAGCAGACTCGGCGGACAGACGAGAAACTATGGCTACACCTTC.

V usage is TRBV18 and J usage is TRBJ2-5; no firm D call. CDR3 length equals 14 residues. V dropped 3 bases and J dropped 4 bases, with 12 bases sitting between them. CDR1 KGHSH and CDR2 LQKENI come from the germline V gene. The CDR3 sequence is CASSPPGIGETQYF. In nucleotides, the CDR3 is TGTGCCAGCTCACCTCCGGGCATAGGAGAGACCCAGTACTTC.

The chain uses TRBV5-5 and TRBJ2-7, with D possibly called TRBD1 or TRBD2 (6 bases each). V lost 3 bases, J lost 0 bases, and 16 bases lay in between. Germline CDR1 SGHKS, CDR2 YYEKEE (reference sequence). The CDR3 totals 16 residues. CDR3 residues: CASSSGARSGSYEQYV. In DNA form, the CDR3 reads TGTGCCAGCAGCTCGGGGGCCAGGTCTGGCTCCTACGAGCAGTACGTC.

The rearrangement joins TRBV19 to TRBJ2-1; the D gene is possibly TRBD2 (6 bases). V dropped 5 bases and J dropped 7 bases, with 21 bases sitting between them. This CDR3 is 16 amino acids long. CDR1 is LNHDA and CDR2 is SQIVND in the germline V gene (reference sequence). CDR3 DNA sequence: TGTGCCAGTAGTCGACTCGGGACGGGCGGGATTAATGAGCAGTTCTTC. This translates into CASSRLGTGGINEQFF.

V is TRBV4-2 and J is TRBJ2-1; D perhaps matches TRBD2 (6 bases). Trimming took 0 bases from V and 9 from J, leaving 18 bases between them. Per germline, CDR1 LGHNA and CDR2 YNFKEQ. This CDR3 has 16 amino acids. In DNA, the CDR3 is TGTGCCAGCAGCCAAGAATGGGCCAGGGAGGCAGCTGAGCAGTTCTTC. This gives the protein CASSQEWAREAAEQFF.

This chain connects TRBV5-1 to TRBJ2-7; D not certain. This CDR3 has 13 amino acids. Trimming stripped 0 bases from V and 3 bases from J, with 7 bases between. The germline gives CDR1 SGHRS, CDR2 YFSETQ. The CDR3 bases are TGCGCCAGCAGCTTGGACGCCATCTACGAGCAGTACTTC. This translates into CASSLDAIYEQYF.

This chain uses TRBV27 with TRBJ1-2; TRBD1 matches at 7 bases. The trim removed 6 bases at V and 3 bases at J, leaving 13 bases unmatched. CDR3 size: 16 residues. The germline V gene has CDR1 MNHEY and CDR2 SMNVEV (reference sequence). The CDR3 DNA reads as TGTGCCAGCAGGGGGAACAGGGGAGAGGGGTACTATGGCTACACCTTC. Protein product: CASRGNRGEGYYGYTF.

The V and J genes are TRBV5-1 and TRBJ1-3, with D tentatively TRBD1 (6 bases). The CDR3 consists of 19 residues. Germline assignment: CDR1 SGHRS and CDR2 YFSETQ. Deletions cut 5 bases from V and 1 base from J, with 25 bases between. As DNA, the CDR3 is TGCGCCAGCAGTTACACACCCAGGGGCCTGGGTGTTTCTGGAAACACCATATATTTT. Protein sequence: CASSYTPRGLGVSGNTIYF.

The CDR3 DNA reads TGCGCCAGCAGCTTTAGGTCAAGCGGGGAGACCCAGTACTTC. It yields the protein CASSFRSSGETQYF. The chain uses TRBV5-1 and TRBJ2-5; a weak D match, TRBD2 (6 bases). CDR3 length: 14 residues. The germline V and J ends were trimmed by 2 bases and 5 bases, with 13 bases remaining between them. In germline, CDR1 is SGHRS, CDR2 YFSETQ.

CDR3 sequence reads: CASSQLDRGYRNTEAFF. CDR3 bases: TGTGCCAGCAGCCAACTGGACAGGGGGTATCGGAACACTGAAGCTTTCTTT. The chain employs TRBV3-1 (or the pseudogene TRBV3-2) and TRBJ1-1; 10 nucleotides line up with TRBD1. Germline CDR1 and CDR2: LGHDT and YNNKEL (reference sequence). V gave up 2 bases and J gave up 1 base; unmatched junction bases: 7. The CDR3 sequence is 17 residues long.

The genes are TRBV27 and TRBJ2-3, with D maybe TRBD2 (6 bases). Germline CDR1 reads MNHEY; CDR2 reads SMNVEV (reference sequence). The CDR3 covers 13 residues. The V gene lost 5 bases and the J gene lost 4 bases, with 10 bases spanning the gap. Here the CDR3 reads CASSPGGADTQYF. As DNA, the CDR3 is TGTGCCAGCAGTCCCGGCGGGGCAGATACGCAGTATTTT.

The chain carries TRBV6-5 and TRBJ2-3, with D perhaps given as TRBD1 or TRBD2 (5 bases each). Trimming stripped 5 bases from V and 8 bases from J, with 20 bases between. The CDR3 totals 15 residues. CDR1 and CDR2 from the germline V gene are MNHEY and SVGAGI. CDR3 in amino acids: CASSTPGTGGGTQYF. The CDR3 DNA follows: TGTGCCAGCAGTACCCCCGGGACCGGTGGCGGTACGCAGTATTTT.

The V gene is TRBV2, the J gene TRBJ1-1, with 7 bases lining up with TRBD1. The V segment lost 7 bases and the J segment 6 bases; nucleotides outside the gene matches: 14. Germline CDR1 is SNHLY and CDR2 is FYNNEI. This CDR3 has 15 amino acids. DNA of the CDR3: TGTGCCAGCAACTTACCGAGGACAGGTAGGCCTGAAGCTTTCTTT. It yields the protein CASNLPRTGRPEAFF.

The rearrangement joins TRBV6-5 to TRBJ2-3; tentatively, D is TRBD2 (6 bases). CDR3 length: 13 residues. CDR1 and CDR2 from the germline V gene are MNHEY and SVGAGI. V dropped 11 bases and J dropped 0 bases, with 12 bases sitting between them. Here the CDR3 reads CAVGGPSTDTQYF. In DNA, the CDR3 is TGTGCCGTCGGGGGACCTAGCACAGATACGCAGTATTTT.

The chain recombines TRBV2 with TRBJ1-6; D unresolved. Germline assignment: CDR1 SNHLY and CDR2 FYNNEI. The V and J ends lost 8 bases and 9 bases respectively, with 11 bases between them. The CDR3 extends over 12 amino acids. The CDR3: CASGIFVSPLHF. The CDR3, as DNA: TGTGCCAGCGGCATCTTTGTTTCACCCCTCCACTTT. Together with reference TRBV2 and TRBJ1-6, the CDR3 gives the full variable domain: EPEVTQTPSHQVTQMGQEVILRCVPISNHLYFYWYRQILGQKVEFLVSFYNNEISEKSEIFDDQFSVERPDGSNFTLKIRSTKLEDSAMYFCASGIFVSPLHFGNGTRLTVT.

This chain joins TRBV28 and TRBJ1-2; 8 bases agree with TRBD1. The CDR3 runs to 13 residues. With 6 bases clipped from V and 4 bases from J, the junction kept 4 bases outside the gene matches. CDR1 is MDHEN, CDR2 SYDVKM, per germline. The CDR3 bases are TGTGCCAGCAGGGGTGGGACAGGCTATGGCTACACCTTC. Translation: CASRGGTGYGYTF.

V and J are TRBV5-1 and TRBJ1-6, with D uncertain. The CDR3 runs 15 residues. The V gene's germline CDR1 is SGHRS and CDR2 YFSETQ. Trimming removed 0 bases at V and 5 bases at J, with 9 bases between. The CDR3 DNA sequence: TGCGCCAGCAGCTTGGCCCACACGGATAATTCACCCCTCCACTTT. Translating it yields CASSLAHTDNSPLHF.

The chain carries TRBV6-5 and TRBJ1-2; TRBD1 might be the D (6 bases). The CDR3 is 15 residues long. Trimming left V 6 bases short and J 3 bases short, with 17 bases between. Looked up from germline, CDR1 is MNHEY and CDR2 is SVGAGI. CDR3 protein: CASSPPTGKDYGYTF. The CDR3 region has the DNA TGTGCCAGCAGCCCCCCAACAGGGAAGGACTATGGCTACACCTTC.

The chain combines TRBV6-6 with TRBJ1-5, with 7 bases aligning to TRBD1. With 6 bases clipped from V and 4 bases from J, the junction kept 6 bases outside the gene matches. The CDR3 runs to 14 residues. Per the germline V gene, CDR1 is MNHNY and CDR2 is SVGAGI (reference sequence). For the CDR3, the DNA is TGTGCCAGCAGCCGGCGACAGGGAAATCAGCCCCAGCATTTT. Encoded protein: CASSRRQGNQPQHF.